What follows are 28 T cell receptor beta chains derived from one specimen sequenced in a study of CD8 T cells in ankylosing spondylitis. TCRdb fed the 5' RACE reads into MiXCR, producing one record per CDR3 protein. Among around 230,000 distinct CDR3 sequences, 8% to 9.5% were seen once, and the ten largest hold over 6.5%. Sequencing was performed on blood, either unsorted or a sorted T cell fraction (not recorded which). These TCRs come from a male donor with ankylosing spondylitis or in good health (not recorded which).

This clonotype was seen ten or more times. The CDR3 DNA reads TGTGCCAGCAGCGTAGGCCCTAGCGGGAGGGCCCACGGGGAGCTGTTTTTT. It codes for CASSVGPSGRAHGELFF. The V gene is TRBV9, the J gene TRBJ2-2; 12 bases match TRBD2. Germline V gene lookup returns CDR1 SGDLS and CDR2 YYNGEE. With 0 bases clipped from V and 7 bases from J, the junction kept 7 bases outside the gene matches. This CDR3 has 17 residues.

There are many counts of this clonotype. This chain uses TRBV24-1 with TRBJ1-2; the D gene is possibly TRBD1 (5 bases). V shed 9 bases and J shed 0 bases, with 13 bases lying between them. In germline, CDR1 is KGHDR, CDR2 SFDVKD. The CDR3 sequence is 14 residues long. CDR3 sequence reads: CATSQGSANYGYTF. In nucleotides, the CDR3 is TGTGCCACCTCCCAGGGAAGTGCTAACTATGGCTACACCTTC.

This clonotype was found many times. V usage is TRBV20-1 and J usage is TRBJ1-1, with no clear D. Germline V gene sequence: CDR1 DFQATT, CDR2 SNEGSKA (reference sequence). This CDR3 has 12 amino acids. V lost 5 bases and J lost 0, with 7 bases in between. CDR3 in amino acids: CSAWTVNTEAFF. The CDR3 DNA is TGCAGTGCTTGGACCGTGAACACTGAAGCTTTCTTT.

This clonotype was counted many times. This rearrangement joins TRBV6-5 to TRBJ2-7, with D perhaps given as TRBD1 or TRBD2 (5 bases each). The germline CDR1 and CDR2 sequences are MNHEY and SVGAGI. CDR3 size: 16 residues. Trimming shortened V by 1 base and J by 7 bases, and 20 bases separated the two germline ends. CDR3 loop: CASSYCIDTGWGEQYF. CDR3 in DNA: TGTGCCAGCAGTTACTGTATAGACACCGGATGGGGGGAGCAGTACTTC.

V gene TRBV5-5 combines with J gene TRBJ2-7, with unresolved D. The CDR3 length is 14 residues. Germline V gene lookup returns CDR1 SGHKS and CDR2 YYEKEE (reference sequence). With 3 bases removed from V and 6 bases from J, the gap between germline ends came to 16 bases. This CDR3 is CASSWAGPQSEQYF. The CDR3 DNA reads as TGTGCCAGCAGCTGGGCCGGTCCTCAAAGCGAGCAGTACTTC.

This rearrangement joins TRBV7-9 to TRBJ2-5; D not certain. Trimming took 0 bases from V and 1 from J, leaving 9 bases between them. Germline values: CDR1 SEHNR, CDR2 FQNEAQ (reference sequence). CDR3 length equals 15 residues. The CDR3 region has the DNA TGTGCCAGCAGCTTAGCAGAACGGCCCCAAGAGACCCAGTACTTC. This sequence encodes CASSLAERPQETQYF.

The V call is TRBV6-1, the J call TRBJ2-7, with D unresolved. Trimming cost V 3 bases and J 3 bases, with 6 bases left between them. The CDR3 consists of 12 residues. CDR1 and CDR2 (germline): MNHNS, SASEGT. This chain's CDR3 is CASSEFSYEQYF. CDR3 nucleotides: TGTGCCAGCAGTGAGTTTAGCTACGAGCAGTACTTC.

This clonotype was counted at least ten times. The rearrangement links TRBV9 to TRBJ2-7; TRBD1 agrees at 7 bases. This CDR3 region has 15 residues. In germline, CDR1 is SGDLS, CDR2 YYNGEE. J lost 5 bases, V lost 3 bases, and 11 bases had no gene match. The CDR3 protein is CASSAQPDRAHEQYF. The CDR3 DNA is TGTGCCAGCAGCGCCCAACCCGACAGGGCCCACGAGCAGTACTTC.

The table lists this clonotype with many counts. The J gene is TRBJ2-1, the V gene TRBV11-2; the D is unclear. The length of the CDR3 is 13 residues. Between the trimmed V and J ends, which lost 0 bases and 10 bases, there was a span of 10 bases. CDR1 and CDR2 from the germline V gene are SGHAT and FQNNGV. CDR3 loop: CASSLDPRREQFF. CDR3 in DNA: TGTGCCAGCAGCTTAGATCCCAGAAGGGAGCAGTTCTTC.

This clonotype has at least ten counts. The chain employs TRBV4-3 and TRBJ2-2; D ambiguous. CDR1 is LGHNA and CDR2 is YSLEER in the germline V gene. The CDR3 has 14 residues. The ends were cut back, 0 bases at V and 3 bases at J, with 5 bases in the middle. The DNA for the CDR3 is TGCGCCAGCAGCCAAGACCGGTACACCGGGGAGCTGTTTTTT. This gives the protein CASSQDRYTGELFF.

The J gene is TRBJ2-1, the V gene TRBV11-1; D is perhaps TRBD2 (5 bases). V was cut by 3 bases and J by 7 bases, with 16 bases left in between. CDR1 is SGHAT and CDR2 is FQDESV in the germline V gene (reference sequence). This CDR3 region has 15 residues. The CDR3 DNA sequence: TGTGCCAGCAGCTTTCTCCCGAGGGAGCTGAATGAGCAGTTCTTC. Its protein is CASSFLPRELNEQFF.

This clonotype was detected ten times or more. The V and J genes are TRBV27 and TRBJ2-1; D gene ambiguous. Per germline, CDR1 MNHEY and CDR2 SMNVEV (reference sequence). The CDR3 has 13 amino acids. Trimming took off 4 bases at V and 4 bases at J, with 8 bases between the two ends. CDR3 in amino acids: CASSYGFYNEQFF. DNA of the CDR3: TGTGCCAGCAGTTACGGGTTTTACAATGAGCAGTTCTTC.

Ten or more counts support this clonotype. The rearrangement joins TRBV30 to TRBJ1-1; 9 bases align to TRBD1. Germline V gene data show CDR1 as GTSNPN and CDR2 as SVGIG (reference sequence). J gave up 5 bases and V 7 bases, and 8 bases lay outside the gene matches. This CDR3 has 13 residues. CDR3 nucleotide sequence: TGTGCCTTTAACAGGGGGCTGGGGACTGAAGCTTTCTTT. Amino acids: CAFNRGLGTEAFF.

This clonotype occurred many times. Because the CDR3's place on the DNA is in doubt, the DNA is left out and the CDR3 is given as listed by TCRdb. The chain links TRBV6-1 to TRBJ1-6. Germline V gene data show CDR1 as MNHNS and CDR2 as SASEGT. Termini included, the CDR3 measures 18 amino acids. This chain's CDR3 is CASTQDGVTPPLWVTLHF.

This clonotype came up many times. The rearrangement links TRBV5-6 to TRBJ1-2; the D gene is possibly TRBD1 (6 bases). V shed 6 bases and J shed 1 base, with 19 bases lying between them. Germline V gene lookup returns CDR1 SGHDT and CDR2 YYEEEE. The CDR3 length is 16 residues. CDR3 protein: CASTGGGARINYGYTF. CDR3 in DNA: TGTGCCAGCACAGGTGGGGGGGCGCGTATTAACTATGGCTACACCTTC. The variable domain in full, with the rest retrieved from reference TRBV5-6 and TRBJ1-2, is DAGVTQSPTHLIKTRGQQVTLRCSPKSGHDTVSWYQQALGQGPQFIFQYYEEEERQRGNFPDRFSGHQFPNYSSELNVNALLLGDSALYLCASTGGGARINYGYTFGSGTRLTVV.

The rearrangement joins TRBV6-2 or TRBV6-3 to TRBJ2-7; the D gene could be TRBD1 or TRBD2 (5 bases each). Germline V gene sequence: CDR1 MNHEY, CDR2 SVGEGT. V lost 2 bases and J 2 bases, leaving 13 bases between the germline ends. The CDR3 has 15 residues. CDR3 sequence: CASSYEGTYTYEQYF. In DNA, the CDR3 is TGTGCCAGCAGTTACGAAGGGACGTACACCTACGAGCAGTACTTC.

In this sample, this clonotype turned up a few times. The rearrangement joins TRBV4-3 to TRBJ2-1; tentatively, D is TRBD1 (6 bases). Germline loops: CDR1 LGHNA, CDR2 YSLEER. Trimming left V 2 bases short and J 6 bases short, with 14 bases between. This CDR3 is 15 amino acids long. Written as DNA, the CDR3 is TGCGCCAGCAGCCAAACGAAAAGAGGGGGCAATGAGCAGTTCTTC. Its protein is CASSQTKRGGNEQFF.

This clonotype was counted between two and nine times. V usage is TRBV6-5 and J usage is TRBJ2-2, with 9 bases identical to TRBD1. The germline V gene encodes CDR1 MNHEY and CDR2 SVGAGI. V shed 3 bases, J shed 5 bases, and the junction held 7 bases outside the gene matches. This CDR3 has 16 amino acids. CDR3 DNA: TGTGCCAGCAGTTATACCGGGACAGGGCTAACCGGGGAGCTGTTTTTT. Its translation is CASSYTGTGLTGELFF.

In this sample, this clonotype turned up many times. V usage is TRBV7-2 and J usage is TRBJ2-5, with D uncertain. Germline V gives CDR1 SGHTA, CDR2 FQGNSA. The V end was cut by 5 bases, the J end by 6 bases, with 22 bases between. The CDR3 consists of 16 residues. The CDR3 DNA is TGTGCCAGCAGCCCAGACTCGATGTCCCTCGGAAAGACCCAGTACTTC. Amino acid sequence: CASSPDSMSLGKTQYF.

This clonotype was detected many times. The genes are TRBV5-1 and TRBJ2-7, with D possibly TRBD1 on 6 matching bases. Germline values: CDR1 SGHRS, CDR2 YFSETQ. Trimming shortened V by 0 bases and J by 5 bases, and 12 bases separated the two germline ends. This CDR3 region has 14 residues. The CDR3 reads CASSLGRGMDEQYF. The CDR3 DNA reads TGCGCCAGCAGCTTGGGAAGGGGGATGGACGAGCAGTACTTC. Full variable domain (missing parts from reference TRBV5-1 and TRBJ2-7): KAGVTQTPRYLIKTRGQQVTLSCSPISGHRSVSWYQQTPGQGLQFLFEYFSETQRNKGNFPGRFSGRQFSNSRSEMNVSTLELGDSALYLCASSLGRGMDEQYFGPGTRLTVT.

A word on this clonotype: It may be a read error: a sequence one base away is much more abundant. The chain joins TRBV24-1 to TRBJ1-6; maybe TRBD1 (6 bases). V lost 8 bases and J 5 bases, leaving 18 bases between the germline ends. Germline V gene data show CDR1 as KGHDR and CDR2 as SFDVKD. The CDR3 loop spans 16 amino acids. The CDR3 DNA follows: TGTGCCACCAATACCTCCGGGGGGCGGAATAATTCACCCCTCCACTTT. Protein product: CATNTSGGRNNSPLHF.

This clonotype appeared a few times. V and J are TRBV18 and TRBJ2-7; no clear D gene. V was clipped by 6 bases and J by 5 bases, with 17 bases between them. Looked up from germline, CDR1 is KGHSH and CDR2 is LQKENI. The length of the CDR3 is 14 residues. CDR3 sequence (DNA): TGTGCCAGCTCTCGTGGAACCACTGAGGACGAGCAGTACTTC. Translated: CASSRGTTEDEQYF.

This clonotype has only a few counts. This chain uses TRBV5-1 with TRBJ2-7; D may correspond to TRBD1 or TRBD2 (6 bases each). The V end was cut by 5 bases, the J end by 6 bases, with 15 bases between. CDR3 size: 13 residues. Germline CDR1 reads SGHRS; CDR2 reads YFSETQ. The CDR3 reads CASRVGGPAEQYF. In DNA form, the CDR3 reads TGCGCCAGCAGAGTCGGGGGCCCCGCCGAGCAGTACTTC. The variable domain in full, completed from reference TRBV5-1 and TRBJ2-7, reads KAGVTQTPRYLIKTRGQQVTLSCSPISGHRSVSWYQQTPGQGLQFLFEYFSETQRNKGNFPGRFSGRQFSNSRSEMNVSTLELGDSALYLCASRVGGPAEQYFGPGTRLTVT.

This clonotype turned up a few times. The chain links TRBV29-1 to TRBJ2-3; 11 positions agree with TRBD2. Germline lookup yields CDR1 SQVTM and CDR2 ANQGSEA. V was clipped by 5 bases and J by 2 bases; unmatched bases: 9. This CDR3 has 16 amino acids. The CDR3 here is CSVRPGLADLTDTQYF. DNA of the CDR3: TGCAGCGTTAGACCGGGACTAGCGGACCTCACAGATACGCAGTATTTT.

This clonotype was observed many times. The chain recombines TRBV7-8 with TRBJ2-2, with a weak D call TRBD1 (5 bases). CDR1 and CDR2 from the germline V gene are SGHVS and FQNEAQ. The V end lost 5 bases, the J end lost 9 bases, and 10 bases lay between the germline ends. CDR3 length: 12 amino acids. The CDR3 is CASSHDSRELFF. The CDR3 nucleotides read TGTGCCAGCAGCCATGACAGCAGGGAGCTGTTTTTT.

This clonotype was picked up many times. The chain recombines TRBV5-1 with TRBJ2-7; 7 bases map to TRBD1. This CDR3 comprises 14 residues. Trimming cost V 0 bases and J 1 base; bases outside gene matches: 1. Per the germline V gene, CDR1 is SGHRS and CDR2 is YFSETQ. This CDR3 reads CASSLGQGSYEQYF. In nucleotides, the CDR3 is TGCGCCAGCAGCTTGGGACAGGGTTCCTACGAGCAGTACTTC.

This sequence joins TRBV29-1 and TRBJ2-3; D possibly uses TRBD1 or TRBD2 (6 bases each). The germline V gene encodes CDR1 SQVTM and CDR2 ANQGSEA. Trimming shortened V by 2 bases and J by 5 bases, and 8 bases separated the two germline ends. The CDR3 extends over 12 amino acids. CDR3 region: CSVERGQDTQYF. The CDR3 coding sequence is TGCAGCGTTGAACGGGGGCAAGATACGCAGTATTTT.

This clonotype was seen at least ten times. This rearrangement joins TRBV7-2 to TRBJ1-2; D call uncertain. This CDR3 spans 15 amino acids. V lost 1 base to trimming and J lost 7 bases, with 16 bases between them. Germline V CDR1 and CDR2: SGHTA, FQGNSA. The CDR3 nucleotides are TGTGCCAGCAGCTTAGAGCTGGGCGTACAGACTGGCTACACCTTC. It is translated as CASSLELGVQTGYTF. The variable domain in full, completed from reference TRBV7-2 and TRBJ1-2, reads GAGVSQSPSNKVTEKGKDVELRCDPISGHTALYWYRQSLGQGLEFLIYFQGNSAPDKSGLPSDRFSAERTGGSVSTLTIQRTQQEDSAVYLCASSLELGVQTGYTFGSGTRLTVV.